This passage covers 31 T cell receptor beta chains from one sample sequenced in a study of blood T cell repertoires in COVID-19. This table comes from immunoSEQ multiplex PCR, and its TCRdb copy is limited to in-frame clones, with some not included. The sample holds over 65,000 clones, about 93% seen once. The sample comprised peripheral blood. All receptors come from a human donor in a cohort sampled during active COVID-19.

The J gene is TRBJ1-5, the V gene TRBV28; D gene unclear. From germline, CDR1 is MDHEN and CDR2 SYDVKM. V was clipped by 5 bases and J by 0 bases, with 14 bases between them. CDR3 length equals 16 residues. The CDR3 reads CASSTLGRISNQPQHF. The DNA of the CDR3 is TGTGCCAGCAGTACACTAGGACGGATTAGCAATCAGCCCCAGCATTTT.

The chain links TRBV6-5 to TRBJ2-5, with 7 bases aligning to TRBD1. CDR3 length: 14 residues. Germline CDR1 and CDR2: MNHEY and SVGAGI. Losses at the gene ends were 4 bases for V and 5 bases for J; bases not matched to a gene: 7. CDR3 protein: CASSFYWDSETQYF. The CDR3 nucleotides read TGTGCCAGCAGTTTTTACTGGGACAGTGAGACCCAGTACTTC.

At least ten counts were recorded for this clone. The CDR3 coding sequence is TGTGCCAGCAGTGACTCCGGGACAGGAAGCACAGATACGCAGTATTTT. Translation: CASSDSGTGSTDTQYF. J is TRBJ2-3 and V is TRBV6-4; the match to TRBD1 covers 8 bases. This CDR3 contains 16 residues. The V and J ends lost 0 bases and 0 bases, in that order; junction bases with no gene match: 2. Per germline, CDR1 MRHNA and CDR2 SNTAGT.

The rearrangement links TRBV19 to TRBJ1-5; 9 nucleotides align to TRBD1. The CDR3 runs to 15 residues. Germline values: CDR1 LNHDA, CDR2 SQIVND (reference sequence). With V trimmed by 7 bases and J by 3 bases, 7 bases remained unmatched. Here the CDR3 DNA reads TGTGCCAGTACCACCCGGGACAGGGTCAATCAGCCCCAGCATTTT. As protein: CASTTRDRVNQPQHF.

The chain recombines TRBV18 with TRBJ1-2, with TRBD1 matching over 10 bases. The CDR3 is 16 residues long. The germline CDR1 and CDR2 sequences are KGHSH and LQKENI. V shed 0 bases, J shed 4 bases, and the junction held 5 bases outside the gene matches. The CDR3 is CASSPPVGQGIYGYTF. Here the CDR3 DNA reads TGTGCCAGCTCACCACCGGTGGGACAGGGGATCTATGGCTACACCTTC.

The chain links TRBV7-9 to TRBJ2-1; 10 bases are a match to TRBD1. The CDR3 loop spans 14 amino acids. V trimming: 6 bases; J trimming: 9 bases; junction bases outside the gene matches: 8. CDR1 is SEHNR, CDR2 FQNEAQ, per germline (reference sequence). The CDR3 sequence is CASSWTGGVGEQFF. CDR3 nucleotide sequence: TGTGCCAGCAGTTGGACAGGGGGAGTTGGTGAGCAGTTCTTC.

V is TRBV18 and J is TRBJ2-5; 7 bases fit TRBD2. Germline V gene sequence: CDR1 KGHSH, CDR2 LQKENI. Unmatched junction bases numbered 3, after V lost 6 bases and J lost 2 bases. This CDR3 has 13 amino acids. The CDR3, as DNA: TGTGCCAGCTCTTCTAGCGGACAAGAGACCCAGTACTTC. It encodes CASSSSGQETQYF.

V gene TRBV3-1 (or the pseudogene TRBV3-2) combines with J gene TRBJ1-3, with 7 bases fitting TRBD1. Germline CDR1 reads LGHDT; CDR2 reads YNNKEL (reference sequence). The CDR3 is 12 residues long. The V gene end was trimmed by 3 bases and the J gene end by 10 bases; junction bases not matched to a gene: 3. The CDR3 sequence is CASSQPGGTIYF. The CDR3 nucleotides read TGTGCCAGCAGCCAGCCAGGGGGGACCATATATTTT.

This chain connects TRBV19 to TRBJ2-7; weak D call: TRBD2 (5 bases). V lost 3 bases and J lost 4, with 16 bases in between. Germline CDR1 is LNHDA and CDR2 is SQIVND (reference sequence). The CDR3 length is 15 residues. The chain's CDR3 is CASSIDHRGSYEQYF. In DNA, the CDR3 is TGTGCCAGTAGTATTGATCATCGGGGTAGTTACGAGCAGTACTTC.

The chain recombines TRBV7-6 with TRBJ2-3, with a possible D match to TRBD1 (6 bases). This CDR3 is built from 15 residues. CDR1 and CDR2 from the germline V gene are SGHVS and FNYEAQ. Trimming stripped 6 bases from V and 2 bases from J, with 15 bases between. The chain's CDR3 is CASSLMTGSTDTQYF. The CDR3 DNA reads as TGTGCCAGCAGTTTAATGACAGGCTCCACAGATACGCAGTATTTT.

The gene calls are TRBV4-3 and TRBJ2-2; TRBD1 aligns across 8 bases. The germline CDR1 and CDR2 sequences are LGHNA and YSLEER. The CDR3 consists of 14 residues. The V gene end was trimmed by 7 bases and the J gene end by 3 bases; junction bases not matched to a gene: 4. CDR3 coding DNA: TGCGCCAGCACGACAGGGGTGGACACCGGGGAGCTGTTTTTT. Translation: CASTTGVDTGELFF.

The rearrangement uses TRBV25-1 and TRBJ1-2; D is possibly TRBD1 (5 bases). CDR3 length: 14 amino acids. With 5 bases removed from V and 2 bases from J, the gap between germline ends came to 12 bases. Per germline, CDR1 MGHDK and CDR2 SYGVNS. In DNA form, the CDR3 reads TGTGCCAGCAGTCCCGCGACAGTAAACTATGGCTACACCTTC. Residues: CASSPATVNYGYTF.

The chain joins TRBV28 to TRBJ1-4; tentative D call: TRBD1 (5 bases). Trimming took off 6 bases at V and 7 bases at J, with 18 bases between the two ends. The CDR3 runs 15 residues. Germline-derived CDR1 and CDR2 are MDHEN and SYDVKM. The CDR3 here is CASSPIQGKGEKLFF. As DNA, the CDR3 is TGTGCCAGCAGCCCGATCCAGGGAAAGGGTGAAAAACTGTTTTTT.

This clone appeared a single time. The chain recombines TRBV5-1 with TRBJ2-4, with a weak D call TRBD1 (6 bases). The CDR3 spans 13 residues. Germline loops: CDR1 SGHRS, CDR2 YFSETQ. The V and J ends lost 0 bases and 5 bases respectively, with 6 bases between them. CDR3 protein: CASSLEGENIQYF. Written as DNA, the CDR3 is TGCGCCAGCAGCTTGGAGGGGGAAAACATTCAGTACTTC.

In this sample, this clone turned up once. The V call is TRBV5-6, the J call TRBJ2-7; D is perhaps TRBD2 (6 bases). Trimming took 0 bases from V and 6 from J, leaving 7 bases between them. This CDR3 comprises 12 residues. The germline V gene has CDR1 SGHDT and CDR2 YYEEEE. The CDR3 protein is CASSLAAGEQYF. CDR3 in DNA: TGTGCCAGCAGCTTGGCAGCGGGCGAGCAGTACTTC.

The chain recombines TRBV5-1 with TRBJ2-2; D is unresolved. V gave up 0 bases and J gave up 3 bases, with 6 bases separating them. The CDR3 covers 14 residues. CDR1 SGHRS and CDR2 YFSETQ come from the germline V gene. The CDR3 here is CASSLARDTGELFF. The CDR3 DNA follows: TGCGCCAGCAGCTTGGCCCGGGACACCGGGGAGCTGTTTTTT. Using reference TRBV5-1 and TRBJ2-2 for the parts outside the CDR3, the full variable domain is KAGVTQTPRYLIKTRGQQVTLSCSPISGHRSVSWYQQTPGQGLQFLFEYFSETQRNKGNFPGRFSGRQFSNSRSEMNVSTLELGDSALYLCASSLARDTGELFFGEGSRLTVL.

This clone was detected a few times. The rearrangement links TRBV15 to TRBJ2-4; D gene uncertain. CDR1 LNHNV and CDR2 YYDKDF come from the germline V gene (reference sequence). The CDR3 runs to 12 residues. With 0 bases removed from V and 9 bases from J, the gap between germline ends came to 6 bases. CDR3 in amino acids: CATSRDNSIQYF. CDR3 bases: TGTGCCACCAGCAGAGATAACAGCATTCAGTACTTC.

V is TRBV7-2 and J is TRBJ2-7; D not certain. This CDR3 is 13 amino acids long. CDR1 and CDR2 (germline): SGHTA, FQGNSA. Trimming cost V 2 bases and J 3 bases, with 8 bases left between them. The CDR3 DNA sequence: TGTGCCAGCAGCTTAATCCGGAGCTACGAGCAGTACTTC. It codes for CASSLIRSYEQYF.

This clone is a singleton in its sample. This sequence joins TRBV6-4 and TRBJ2-1, with 8 bases fitting TRBD2. Germline lookup yields CDR1 MRHNA and CDR2 SNTAGT. The V gene end was trimmed by 5 bases and the J gene end by 1 base; junction bases not matched to a gene: 7. The CDR3 is 16 amino acids. DNA for the CDR3: TGTGCCAGCAGTCGGAGCGGGGGTTTTTCCTACAATGAGCAGTTCTTC. The encoded protein is CASSRSGGFSYNEQFF.

This clone was counted once. This rearrangement joins TRBV27 to TRBJ2-3; the D is unclear. The CDR3 spans 15 residues. Germline values: CDR1 MNHEY, CDR2 SMNVEV (reference sequence). V was shortened by 4 bases and J by 6 bases, with 17 bases between the two germline ends. The CDR3: CASSSPPNRADTQYF. The CDR3 DNA reads TGTGCCAGCAGTTCACCCCCAAATCGTGCGGATACGCAGTATTTT.

The sample holds a few counts of this clone. J is TRBJ2-7 and V is TRBV5-6; weak D call: TRBD2 (5 bases). Germline V gene lookup returns CDR1 SGHDT and CDR2 YYEEEE. V lost 1 base, J lost 3 bases, and 11 bases lay in between. There are 14 residues in the CDR3. In DNA, the CDR3 is TGTGCCAGCAGCTTGTATGTTAGCGTCTACGAGCAGTACTTC. Translation gives CASSLYVSVYEQYF.

The chain has TRBV12-3 or TRBV12-4 and TRBJ2-2; D not resolved. The CDR3 covers 12 residues. Trimming removed 5 bases from V and 6 bases from J, with 7 bases in between. CDR3 sequence (DNA): TGTGCCAGCAGTGTACACGCCGGGGAGCTGTTTTTT. Translated, it gives CASSVHAGELFF.

V and J are TRBV28 and TRBJ1-2; the D is unclear. V was clipped by 11 bases and J by 8 bases, with 18 bases between them. CDR1 MDHEN and CDR2 SYDVKM come from the germline V gene. This CDR3 is built from 12 residues. This CDR3 is CASSVRAWGYTF. CDR3 nucleotides: TGTGCCTCCTCAGTGAGGGCGTGGGGCTACACCTTC.

The CDR3 protein is CASSGEGYEQYF. CDR3 bases: TGTGCCAGCAGCGGAGAGGGCTACGAGCAGTACTTC. The rearrangement links TRBV2 to TRBJ2-7, with a possible D match to TRBD2 (5 bases). CDR1 and CDR2 from the germline V gene are SNHLY and FYNNEI. The CDR3 has 12 amino acids. Deletions cut 6 bases from V and 3 bases from J, with 9 bases between.

The rearrangement uses TRBV3-1 (or the pseudogene TRBV3-2) and TRBJ1-2, with no clear D. The germline V gene has CDR1 LGHDT and CDR2 YNNKEL (reference sequence). The CDR3 runs to 14 residues. The V and J ends lost 1 base and 7 bases respectively, with 13 bases between them. This CDR3 is CASSQVGPGSGYTF. The CDR3 bases are TGTGCCAGCAGCCAAGTGGGTCCCGGGAGTGGCTACACCTTC.

This chain connects TRBV12-3 or TRBV12-4 to TRBJ2-7; 7 bases match TRBD2. V was pared by 3 bases and J by 3 bases, with 2 bases of the junction left unmatched. The CDR3 runs to 13 residues. DNA of the CDR3: TGTGCCAGCAGTTTCGCGGGGGTCTACGAGCAGTACTTC. This codes for CASSFAGVYEQYF.

V and J are TRBV27 and TRBJ1-2, with D tentatively TRBD1 (5 bases). The CDR3 spans 12 residues. V gave up 3 bases and J gave up 8 bases, with 10 bases separating them. Germline V gene sequence: CDR1 MNHEY, CDR2 SMNVEV (reference sequence). CDR3 sequence (DNA): TGTGCCAGCAGTTTGCAGGGTTCCGGCTACACCTTC. It specifies CASSLQGSGYTF.

The rearrangement links TRBV21-1 to TRBJ2-3; the table's D call of TRBD1 was not tested on the DNA. TRBV21-1 is termed a pseudogene. This CDR3 contains 14 residues. CDR3 sequence (DNA): TGTGCCAGCCTGCGCAGGGGGTGGGGAGATACGCAGTATTTT. This codes for CASLRRGWGDTQYF.

V gene TRBV10-2 combines with J gene TRBJ1-5; 8 bases map to TRBD1. CDR3 length: 14 residues. Trimming removed 6 bases from V and 6 bases from J; junction bases left unmatched: 7. Germline V gives CDR1 WSHSY, CDR2 SAAADI. CDR3 residues: CASRPTGARQPQHF. CDR3 sequence (DNA): TGCGCCAGCAGACCGACAGGGGCACGTCAGCCCCAGCATTTT.

The chain is built from TRBV5-1 and TRBJ2-3, with TRBD2 matching over 10 bases. With 3 bases clipped from V and 6 bases from J, the junction kept 7 bases outside the gene matches. The CDR3 runs 15 residues. The germline gives CDR1 SGHRS, CDR2 YFSETQ. The CDR3 loop reads CASSSLAGPSDTQYF. The CDR3 DNA is TGCGCCAGCAGCTCACTAGCGGGGCCCTCTGATACGCAGTATTTT.

As to this clone: A junction end diverges from the germline sequence, so it may reflect a read error. The V call is TRBV6-5, the J call TRBJ2-7; TRBD1 matches at 8 bases. CDR3 length: 13 amino acids. In germline, CDR1 is MNHEY, CDR2 SVGAGI. The CDR3, as DNA: TGTGCCAGCAGTATCTGGGACAGGTACGTGCAGTACTTC. This encodes CASSIWDRYVQYF.